Listed below are T cell receptor beta chains from one sample, sequenced in a study of blood T cell repertoires in COVID-19. The protocol was immunoSEQ multiplex PCR, while the TCRdb copy is restricted to in-frame clones and leaves out a portion. The sample carries fewer than 250,000 clones, approximately 90% recorded once. The sequencing sample was made of PBMCs or T cells enriched from blood (not recorded which). The receptors were gathered from a man aged 50-60 years who had been exposed to COVID-19. Each CDR3 is given with its conserved first and last residue. Each record gives: J gene, clone size, D gene, V gene, CDR3 protein, CDR3 DNA. D genes are given only for firm matches. Clone size appears in some rows only: once, few, many, or a class for an expanded clone.

TRBJ1-2 . . TRBV28 CASSLWRRTSGYTF TGTGCCAGCAGTTTATGGAGGCGAACCAGTGGCTACACCTTC
TRBJ1-3 . . TRBV5-1 CASSPNTDSGNTIYF TGCGCCAGCAGCCCGAACACAGACTCTGGAAACACCATATATTTT
TRBJ2-2 . TRBD2 TRBV27 CASSWGLANTGELFF TGTGCCAGCAGTTGGGGACTAGCCAACACCGGGGAGCTGTTTTTT
TRBJ1-1 . . TRBV2 CASNLALNTEAFF TGTGCCAGCAATCTCGCGCTGAACACTGAAGCTTTCTTT
TRBJ2-1 . . TRBV30 CAWSAQTSNEQFF TGTGCCTGGAGCGCCCAAACTTCGAATGAGCAGTTCTTC
TRBJ2-1 . . TRBV19 CASSIAGLALSYNEQFF TGTGCCAGTAGTATAGCTGGGCTAGCGTTGTCCTACAATGAGCAGTTCTTC
TRBJ1-3 . . TRBV6-6 CASSSDRRSGNTIYF TGTGCCAGCAGTTCTGACAGGAGATCTGGAAACACCATATATTTT
TRBJ2-7 . TRBD1 TRBV29-1 CSVARDSGSYEQYF TGCAGCGTTGCCCGGGACAGCGGCTCCTACGAGCAGTACTTC
TRBJ1-2 . . TRBV28 CASSQTVNYGYTF TGTGCCAGCAGCCAGACAGTTAACTATGGCTACACCTTC
TRBJ2-7 . . TRBV27 CASKQKTTRSYEQYF TGTGCCAGCAAGCAAAAGACAACCCGATCCTACGAGCAGTACTTC
TRBJ1-5 once . TRBV5-1 CASSLEAGRNQPQHF TGCGCCAGCAGCTTGGAAGCAGGAAGAAATCAGCCCCAGCATTTT
TRBJ1-1 . . TRBV20-1 CSRAADTEAFF TGCAGTCGAGCTGCGGACACTGAAGCTTTCTTT
TRBJ1-2 . TRBD1 TRBV5-4 CASSSRTGGAGGYTF TGTGCCAGCAGCTCGAGGACAGGGGGCGCGGGTGGCTACACCTTC